These 5 T cell receptor beta chains were sequenced from one sample in a study of shared clonotypes between healthy human individuals. CD45RO-negative, CCR7-positively selected cells formed the naive CD8 fraction, excluding terminally differentiated effector memory CD45RA+ cells. Clones were read by immunoSEQ multiplex PCR, and TCRdb kept only the in-frame ones, dropping some. The table includes hundreds of thousands of clones, 95% to 96% detected once. Sequenced: naive CD8+ T cells sorted from blood. The receptors shown here come from a woman under 40 in good health.

The chain joins TRBV27 to TRBJ1-6; D is undetermined. V was shortened by 7 bases and J by 6 bases, with 13 bases between the two germline ends. CDR3 length equals 14 residues. Per the germline V gene, CDR1 is MNHEY and CDR2 is SMNVEV (reference sequence). CDR3 DNA sequence: TGTGCCAGCACCCCTTTTTCCGGTAATTCACCCCTCCACTTT. Encoded protein: CASTPFSGNSPLHF.

The V and J genes are TRBV7-2 and TRBJ1-5; a possible D gene is TRBD1 (6 bases). From germline, CDR1 is SGHTA and CDR2 FQGNSA. This CDR3 contains 18 residues. Trimming removed 2 bases from V and 5 bases from J, with 22 bases in between. CDR3 protein: CASSLPGQPGQRHQPQHF. The CDR3 nucleotides are TGTGCCAGCAGCTTACCGGGGCAACCAGGACAGCGGCATCAGCCCCAGCATTTT.

The chain couples TRBV7-6 to TRBJ2-1, with D uncertain. Per germline, CDR1 SGHVS and CDR2 FNYEAQ. Trimming cost V 10 bases and J 6 bases, with 19 bases left between them. The length of the CDR3 is 14 residues. This CDR3 is CATQPSYGSNEQFF. The CDR3, as DNA: TGTGCCACCCAGCCGTCTTACGGTTCCAATGAGCAGTTCTTC.

The J gene is TRBJ2-5, the V gene TRBV28, with TRBD1 as a possible D gene (6 bases). Germline lookup yields CDR1 MDHEN and CDR2 SYDVKM. The CDR3 sequence is 14 residues long. Trimming cost V 7 bases and J 5 bases, with 17 bases left between them. The CDR3 reads CASTLRGFQETQYF. As DNA, the CDR3 is TGTGCCAGCACCCTTAGGGGGTTTCAGGAGACCCAGTACTTC.

The chain couples TRBV27 to TRBJ1-1; D might be TRBD1 (5 bases). In germline, CDR1 is MNHEY, CDR2 SMNVEV (reference sequence). The V end lost 3 bases, the J end lost 2 bases, and 10 bases lay between the germline ends. CDR3 length equals 14 residues. CDR3: CASSFRGDNTEAFF. The CDR3 DNA reads TGTGCCAGCAGTTTCCGAGGGGACAACACTGAAGCTTTCTTT.